The text below deals with one T cell receptor beta chain. Germline CDR1 and CDR2: MNHNS and SASEGT. The CDR3 spans 14 residues. Trimming at V came to 7 bases and at J to 5 bases, leaving 7 bases not matched to a gene. The method was immunoSEQ multiplex PCR; TCRdb's version includes in-frame clones alone and lacks a portion of them. This table has some 45,000 clones, 75% to 90% appearing once. The source of the sample is a study of OX40 agonist ivuxolimab in advanced cancers. The sample consisted of CD4+ or CD8+ T cells sorted from blood, taken in a trial of the OX40 agonist ivuxolimab. The chain links TRBV6-1 to TRBJ2-2; the match to TRBD1 covers 7 bases. The sequence was collected from an adult with an advanced solid tumor such as melanoma, head and neck, liver or kidney cancer. CDR3 bases: TGTGCCAGCACCAGACAGGGTTGGACCGGGGAGCTGTTTTTT. Translating gives CASTRQGWTGELFF.